This T cell receptor (beta chain) was identified during a study of blood T cell repertoires in COVID-19. Across the study: The samples span acute and convalescent COVID-19 from the United States, Italy and Spain.

The table came from immunoSEQ multiplex PCR; TCRdb's copy has only in-frame clones and leaves some out. Among around 98,000 clones listed, approximately 86% were seen once. The TCR comes from a man aged 65 to 85 with active or convalescent COVID-19. Sequencing was done on a sample of peripheral blood.

CDR3 bases: TGTGCCACCTCGGGCGGGGGGCCCAATAATTCACCCCTCCACTTT. Encoded protein: CATSGGGPNNSPLHF. V usage is TRBV6-5 and J usage is TRBJ1-6, with a possible D match to TRBD1 (6 bases). V lost 10 bases and J lost 5, with 18 bases in between. Germline V gene data show CDR1 as MNHEY and CDR2 as SVGAGI. The CDR3 runs 15 residues.